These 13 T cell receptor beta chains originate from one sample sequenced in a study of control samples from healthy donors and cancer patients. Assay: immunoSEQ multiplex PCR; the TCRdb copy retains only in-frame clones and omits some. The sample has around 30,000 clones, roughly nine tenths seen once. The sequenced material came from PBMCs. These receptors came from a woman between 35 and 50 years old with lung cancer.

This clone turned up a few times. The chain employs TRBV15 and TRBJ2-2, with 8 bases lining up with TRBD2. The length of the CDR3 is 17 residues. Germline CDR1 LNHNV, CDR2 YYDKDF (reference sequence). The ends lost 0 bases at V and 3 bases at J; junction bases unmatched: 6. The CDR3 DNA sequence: TGTGCCACCAGCAGAGATGTGGCGGGGGGCTACACCGGGGAGCTGTTTTTT. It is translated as CATSRDVAGGYTGELFF.

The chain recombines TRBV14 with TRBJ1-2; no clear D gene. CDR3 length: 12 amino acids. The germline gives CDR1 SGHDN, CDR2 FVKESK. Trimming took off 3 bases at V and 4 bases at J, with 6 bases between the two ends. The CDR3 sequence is CASSHDFYGYTF. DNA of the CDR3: TGTGCCAGCAGCCACGACTTCTATGGCTACACCTTC.

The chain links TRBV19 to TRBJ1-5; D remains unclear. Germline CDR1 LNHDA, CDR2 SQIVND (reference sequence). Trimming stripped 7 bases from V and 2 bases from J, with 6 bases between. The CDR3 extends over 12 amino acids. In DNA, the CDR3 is TGTGCCAGTAAGGTGGGCAATCAGCCCCAGCATTTT. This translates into CASKVGNQPQHF.

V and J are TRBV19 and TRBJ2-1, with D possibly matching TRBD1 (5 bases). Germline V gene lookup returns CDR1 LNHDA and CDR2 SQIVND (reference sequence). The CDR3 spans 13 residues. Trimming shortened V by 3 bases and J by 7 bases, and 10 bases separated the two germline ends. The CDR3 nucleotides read TGTGCCAGTAGTATTCAGGGAAAAAATGAGCAGTTCTTC. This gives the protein CASSIQGKNEQFF.

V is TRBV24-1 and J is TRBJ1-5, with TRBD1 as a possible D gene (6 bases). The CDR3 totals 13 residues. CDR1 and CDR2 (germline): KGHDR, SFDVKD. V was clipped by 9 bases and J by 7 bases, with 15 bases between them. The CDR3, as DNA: TGTGCCACCTCACAGGGTACGTTCCAGCCCCAGCATTTT. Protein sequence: CATSQGTFQPQHF.

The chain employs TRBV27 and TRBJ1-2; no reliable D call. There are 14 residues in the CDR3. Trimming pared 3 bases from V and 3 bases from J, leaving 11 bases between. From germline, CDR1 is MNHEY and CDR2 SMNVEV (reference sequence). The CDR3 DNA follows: TGTGCCAGCAGTTTCCTAGGCCTCGACTATGGCTACACCTTC. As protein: CASSFLGLDYGYTF.

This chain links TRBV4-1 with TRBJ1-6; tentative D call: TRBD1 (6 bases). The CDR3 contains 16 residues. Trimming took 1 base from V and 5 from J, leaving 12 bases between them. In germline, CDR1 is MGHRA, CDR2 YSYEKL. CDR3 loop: CASSQGAGADNSPLHF. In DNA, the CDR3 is TGCGCCAGCAGCCAAGGGGCGGGGGCTGATAATTCACCCCTCCACTTT.

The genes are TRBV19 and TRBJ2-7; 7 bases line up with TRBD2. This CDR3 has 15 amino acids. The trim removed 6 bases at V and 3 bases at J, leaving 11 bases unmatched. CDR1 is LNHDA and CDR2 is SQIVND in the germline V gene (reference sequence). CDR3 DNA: TGTGCCAGTAGCCCACTGGCGGGGGACCGCTACGAGCAGTACTTC. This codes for CASSPLAGDRYEQYF.

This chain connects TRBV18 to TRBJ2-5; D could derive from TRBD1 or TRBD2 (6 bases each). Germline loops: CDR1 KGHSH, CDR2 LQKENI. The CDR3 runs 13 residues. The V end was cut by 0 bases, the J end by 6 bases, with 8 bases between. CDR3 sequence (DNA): TGTGCCAGCTCACCACCGGGGGGCCAGACCCAGTACTTC. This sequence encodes CASSPPGGQTQYF.

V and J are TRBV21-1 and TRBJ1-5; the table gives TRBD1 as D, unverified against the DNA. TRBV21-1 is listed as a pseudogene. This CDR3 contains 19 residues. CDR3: CASSSRRNRDNDSNQPQHF. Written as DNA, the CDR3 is TGTGCCAGCAGCAGTCGCCGCAACAGGGACAACGATAGCAATCAGCCCCAGCATTTT.

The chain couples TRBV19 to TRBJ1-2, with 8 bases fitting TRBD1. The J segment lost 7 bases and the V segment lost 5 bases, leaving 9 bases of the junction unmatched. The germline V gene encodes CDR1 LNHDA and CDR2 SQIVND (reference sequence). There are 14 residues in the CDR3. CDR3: CASSLQGAVSGYTF. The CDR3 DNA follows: TGTGCCAGTAGTCTCCAGGGGGCAGTGAGTGGCTACACCTTC.

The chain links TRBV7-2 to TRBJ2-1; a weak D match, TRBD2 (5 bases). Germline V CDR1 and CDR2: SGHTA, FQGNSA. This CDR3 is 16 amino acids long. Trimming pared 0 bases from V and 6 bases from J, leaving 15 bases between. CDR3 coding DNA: TGTGCCAGCAGCTTAGCTTCGTTTACTAGAATCAATGAGCAGTTCTTC. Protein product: CASSLASFTRINEQFF.

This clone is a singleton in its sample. The CDR3: CSVKESSGYTF. The CDR3 DNA reads TGCAGCGTGAAAGAGTCCTCTGGCTACACCTTC. The chain combines TRBV29-1 with TRBJ1-2; no clear D gene. The V and J ends lost 6 bases and 7 bases respectively, with 12 bases between them. CDR3 length equals 11 residues. The germline V gene encodes CDR1 SQVTM and CDR2 ANQGSEA.